This T cell receptor (beta chain) stems from a study of regulatory T cells in long-lasting Graves disease. With 4 bases removed from V and 4 bases from J, the gap between germline ends came to 10 bases. Per the germline V gene, CDR1 is MNHEY and CDR2 is SVGEGT. This CDR3 region has 14 residues. Indicated time point: newly diagnosed GD, antithyroid drugs for less than 3 months. With RNA extracted from PBMCs as input, the TCR library was made. This clonotype was observed at least ten times. Sequencing libraries for TCR beta were prepared with iRepertoire HTBI primers and Arm-PCR of CDR3 regions. TCRdb reprocessed the multiplex PCR reads via MiXCR and lists one record per CDR3 protein. The table lists hundreds of thousands of distinct CDR3 sequences, roughly 15% of them singletons, with 15% to 20% in the top ten. Separately, the same data were catalogued under a study of T cells in Graves' hyperthyroidism and ophthalmopathy.

The source material was peripheral blood mononuclear cells (PBMCs), sampled at new diagnosis, from a patient treated with antithyroid drugs. The chain combines TRBV6-2 or TRBV6-3 with TRBJ1-4; D unclear. The TCR originated in a woman aged 25 to 45 with Graves disease. The CDR3 is CASSLTRLNEKLFF. CDR3 sequence (DNA): TGTGCCAGCAGTTTAACGAGGCTTAATGAAAAACTGTTTTTT.